The 18 T cell receptor beta chains below come from one sample, sequenced in a study of shared clonotypes between healthy human individuals. CD45RO-negative cells were positively selected for CCR7, leaving out terminally differentiated effector memory CD45RA+ cells. The data were produced by immunoSEQ multiplex PCR, yet TCRdb's version contains in-frame clones alone and is incomplete. The sample consists of about 2 million clones, roughly 94% of them appearing once. The sample taken for sequencing was naive CD8+ T cells sorted from blood. These receptor sequences come from a man aged 18 to 30 in good health.

Remarks on this clone: The sample contains more than one DNA sequence encoding this CDR3. The genes are TRBV19 and TRBJ1-5; D not resolved. V shed 1 base and J shed 0 bases, with 7 bases lying between them. Germline V gene sequence: CDR1 LNHDA, CDR2 SQIVND (reference sequence). The CDR3 has 15 amino acids. Here the CDR3 reads CASSIVPYSNQPQHF. The CDR3 bases are TGTGCCAGTAGTATAGTTCCGTATAGCAATCAGCCCCAGCATTTT.

The CDR3 loop is CASSPRDVYNEQFF. CDR3 DNA: TGTGCCAGCAGCCCGCGGGACGTTTACAATGAGCAGTTCTTC. This rearrangement joins TRBV5-6 to TRBJ2-1; possibly TRBD2 for D (6 bases). The length of the CDR3 is 14 residues. Germline V gene data show CDR1 as SGHDT and CDR2 as YYEEEE. Trimming took 4 bases from V and 4 from J, leaving 12 bases between them.

The chain combines TRBV2 with TRBJ2-7; 10 nucleotides line up with TRBD2. Germline V gene data show CDR1 as SNHLY and CDR2 as FYNNEI. The CDR3 has 15 residues. V lost 6 bases to trimming and J lost 4 bases; unmatched junction nucleotides: 9. CDR3 loop: CASSLLAGAEYEQYF. CDR3 nucleotides: TGTGCCAGCAGCCTCCTAGCGGGAGCGGAGTACGAGCAGTACTTC. Variable domain in full (rest from reference TRBV2 and TRBJ2-7): EPEVTQTPSHQVTQMGQEVILRCVPISNHLYFYWYRQILGQKVEFLVSFYNNEISEKSEIFDDQFSVERPDGSNFTLKIRSTKLEDSAMYFCASSLLAGAEYEQYFGPGTRLTVT.

V usage is TRBV7-9 and J usage is TRBJ1-1; D is possibly TRBD1 (5 bases). This CDR3 is 16 amino acids long. Germline values: CDR1 SEHNR, CDR2 FQNEAQ (reference sequence). Trimming stripped 0 bases from V and 3 bases from J, with 14 bases between. The DNA of the CDR3 is TGTGCCAGCAGCTTAGCGCAAGGGGCTAAGGACACTGAAGCTTTCTTT. Translation gives CASSLAQGAKDTEAFF.

The V call is TRBV5-1, the J call TRBJ2-7; D perhaps matches TRBD2 (5 bases). Trimming stripped 4 bases from V and 5 bases from J, with 13 bases between. The CDR3 covers 13 residues. Germline CDR1 SGHRS, CDR2 YFSETQ. The CDR3 region is CASSVLVKHEQYF. CDR3 in DNA: TGCGCCAGCAGCGTACTAGTCAAACACGAGCAGTACTTC.

The CDR3 reads CARSRAFSGRSCEQFF. DNA for the CDR3: TGTGCCAGAAGCCGAGCCTTTAGCGGGAGATCGTGTGAGCAGTTCTTC. The V and J genes are TRBV5-3 and TRBJ2-1, with 9 bases identical to TRBD2. TRBV5-3 counts as an open reading frame of uncertain function. CDR3 length: 16 amino acids. V was pared by 4 bases and J by 9 bases, with 14 bases of the junction left unmatched.

The chain couples TRBV11-2 to TRBJ2-3; possibly TRBD1 or TRBD2 for D (5 bases each). Germline V gene data show CDR1 as SGHAT and CDR2 as FQNNGV. This CDR3 spans 18 amino acids. V lost 1 base to trimming and J lost 1 base, with 18 bases between them. CDR3 amino acids: CASSLVIVRGDGTDTQYF. The DNA of the CDR3 is TGTGCCAGCAGCTTAGTCATAGTGAGGGGCGACGGCACAGATACGCAGTATTTT.

As regards this clone: Other DNA sequences in this sample translate to the same CDR3. This chain connects TRBV27 to TRBJ1-6; D perhaps matches TRBD1 (6 bases). V lost 2 bases to trimming and J lost 7 bases, with 6 bases between them. CDR1 and CDR2 from the germline V gene are MNHEY and SMNVEV (reference sequence). The CDR3 consists of 13 residues. The CDR3 DNA sequence: TGTGCCAGCAGTTTAGGACAGAATTCACCCCTCCACTTT. Encoded protein: CASSLGQNSPLHF.

The chain links TRBV7-9 to TRBJ2-3; possible D gene TRBD1, 6 bases. V was cut by 0 bases and J by 3 bases, with 13 bases left in between. The CDR3 totals 16 residues. Germline V gene sequence: CDR1 SEHNR, CDR2 FQNEAQ (reference sequence). DNA for the CDR3: TGTGCCAGCAGCTTAGCCGAATGGGGGCGTACAGATACGCAGTATTTT. Translated: CASSLAEWGRTDTQYF.

The count of this clone is one. V and J are TRBV6-5 and TRBJ2-7, with D hard to call. The CDR3 sequence is 13 residues long. Trimming shortened V by 5 bases and J by 0 bases, and 8 bases separated the two germline ends. Germline V gives CDR1 MNHEY, CDR2 SVGAGI. CDR3 amino acids: CASSESASYEQYF. CDR3 bases: TGTGCCAGCAGTGAGTCAGCCTCCTACGAGCAGTACTTC.

This chain connects TRBV4-1 to TRBJ1-1; tentatively, D is TRBD1 (6 bases). V shed 4 bases and J shed 8 bases, with 14 bases lying between them. From germline, CDR1 is MGHRA and CDR2 YSYEKL. The length of the CDR3 is 13 residues. DNA of the CDR3: TGCGCCAGCAGCCCAGGGGAGGGGACAGAAGCTTTCTTT. Translation: CASSPGEGTEAFF.

About this clone: Other DNA sequences of this sample code for an identical CDR3. This chain joins TRBV10-3 and TRBJ2-7, with 12 nucleotides matching TRBD2. The germline gives CDR1 ENHRY, CDR2 SYGVKD. With 0 bases clipped from V and 3 bases from J, the junction kept 3 bases outside the gene matches. The CDR3 spans 16 residues. CDR3 nucleotide sequence: TGTGCCATCAGTGAGTCAAGGACTAGCGGGAACTACGAGCAGTACTTC. It is translated as CAISESRTSGNYEQYF.

The gene calls are TRBV9 and TRBJ2-1; 8 bases line up with TRBD2. The V and J ends lost 2 bases and 9 bases, in that order; junction bases with no gene match: 7. This CDR3 is built from 14 residues. CDR1 and CDR2 from the germline V gene are SGDLS and YYNGEE. The CDR3 loop reads CASSVSGSGSEQFF. In nucleotides, the CDR3 is TGTGCCAGCAGCGTCAGCGGGAGCGGGAGTGAGCAGTTCTTC. Supplemented by reference TRBV9 and TRBJ2-1, the full variable domain reads DSGVTQTPKHLITATGQRVTLRCSPRSGDLSVYWYQQSLDQGLQFLIQYYNGEERAKGNILERFSAQQFPDLHSELNLSSLELGDSALYFCASSVSGSGSEQFFGPGTRLTVL.

The V call is TRBV19, the J call TRBJ2-7; 13 nucleotides line up with TRBD2. The germline gives CDR1 LNHDA, CDR2 SQIVND (reference sequence). V lost 6 bases and J lost 2; bases outside the gene matches: 4. The CDR3 sequence is 15 residues long. The DNA for the CDR3 is TGTGCCAGTAGCCAAGGACTAGCGGGGGCCTACGAGCAGTACTTC. Translated, it gives CASSQGLAGAYEQYF.

The genes are TRBV9 and TRBJ1-1, with 7 bases lining up with TRBD1. V was pared by 4 bases and J by 4 bases, with 7 bases of the junction left unmatched. Germline V gene data show CDR1 as SGDLS and CDR2 as YYNGEE. The CDR3 has 14 amino acids. CDR3 residues: CASSLRTGSTEAFF. The CDR3 region has the DNA TGTGCCAGCAGCCTCCGGACAGGAAGCACTGAAGCTTTCTTT.

This clone was detected only once. Different DNA sequences within this sample yield the same CDR3. This CDR3 is CASSPDRGNQPQHF. CDR3 sequence (DNA): TGCGCCAGCAGCCCGGACAGAGGTAATCAGCCCCAGCATTTT. The chain links TRBV4-1 to TRBJ1-5, with D possibly TRBD1 on 6 matching bases. The CDR3 has 14 amino acids. With 4 bases removed from V and 4 bases from J, the gap between germline ends came to 11 bases. Germline CDR1 and CDR2: MGHRA and YSYEKL.

This chain links TRBV7-8 with TRBJ2-3; 12 positions agree with TRBD2. The CDR3 runs to 17 residues. CDR1 and CDR2 from the germline V gene are SGHVS and FQNEAQ. With 5 bases clipped from V and 1 base from J, the junction kept 7 bases outside the gene matches. The CDR3 coding sequence is TGTGCCAGCAGCCTCCGACTAGCGGGAGCGGGCACAGATACGCAGTATTTT. It translates to CASSLRLAGAGTDTQYF.

Remarks on this clone: Other DNA sequences in the sample encode the same CDR3. This chain links TRBV6-5 with TRBJ2-7; D unclear. Trimming left V 0 bases short and J 4 bases short, with 7 bases between. The CDR3 has 13 residues. In germline, CDR1 is MNHEY, CDR2 SVGAGI. CDR3 nucleotide sequence: TGTGCCAGCAGTTACTCCACGGGTTACGAGCAGTACTTC. Residues: CASSYSTGYEQYF.